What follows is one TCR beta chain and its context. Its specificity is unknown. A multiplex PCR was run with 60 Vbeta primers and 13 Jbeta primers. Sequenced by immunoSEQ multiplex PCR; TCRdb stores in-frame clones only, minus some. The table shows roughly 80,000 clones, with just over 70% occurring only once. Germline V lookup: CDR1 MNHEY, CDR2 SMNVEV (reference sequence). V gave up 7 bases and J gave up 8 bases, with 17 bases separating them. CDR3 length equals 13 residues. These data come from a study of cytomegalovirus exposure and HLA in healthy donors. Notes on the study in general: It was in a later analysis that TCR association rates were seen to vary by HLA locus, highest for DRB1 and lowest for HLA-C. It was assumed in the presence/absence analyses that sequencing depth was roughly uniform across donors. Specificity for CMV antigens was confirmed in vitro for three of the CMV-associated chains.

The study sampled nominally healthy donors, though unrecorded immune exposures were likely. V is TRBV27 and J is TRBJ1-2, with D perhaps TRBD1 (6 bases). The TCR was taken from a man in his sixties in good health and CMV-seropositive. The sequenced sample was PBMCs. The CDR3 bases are TGTGCCAGCACCCAAGGGGGACGGTCCGGCTACACCTTC. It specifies CASTQGGRSGYTF.